The 29 T cell receptor beta chains below all came from one sample that was sequenced in a study of human CD8 memory T cell subsets (dated by TCRdb to about 2020). A Human TCR Profiling Kit was used to prepare UMI-labeled 5' RACE TCRbeta libraries. Once TCRdb had reprocessed the reads, it stored one entry per CDR3 protein sequence and supplied no DNA. The table for this sample shows around 4,600 distinct CDR3 sequences. Around two fifths of the sample comes from the top ten. Sequenced input: CD8+ T cells from PBMCs. The receptors originated from a human donor in good health.

V and J are TRBV27 and TRBJ2-7; lacking DNA, the TRBD1 call made by TCRdb goes unchecked. The germline CDR1 and CDR2 sequences are MNHEY and SMNVEV (reference sequence). The CDR3 contains 13 residues. The CDR3 sequence: CASSLQGAYEQYF.

Its frequency marks this clonotype as medium-sized (0.01 to 0.1%). The chain is built from TRBV29-1 and TRBJ2-5; checking the TCRdb D call of TRBD2 is not possible without DNA. This CDR3 contains 15 residues. CDR1 and CDR2 from the germline V gene are SQVTM and ANQGSEA. The CDR3 sequence: CSVESDSGRYETQYF.

According to its frequency, this clonotype is medium-sized. CDR3 region: CSARVGQGVTEAFF. V usage is TRBV20-1 and J usage is TRBJ1-1; the TCRdb call, TRBD1, lacks DNA for checking. The CDR3 runs 14 residues. Germline V CDR1 and CDR2: DFQATT, SNEGSKA (reference sequence).

The chain links TRBV18 to TRBJ2-5; TCRdb proposes TRBD1, but this gene call is untestable without DNA. Germline V gene sequence: CDR1 KGHSH, CDR2 LQKENI. The CDR3 spans 14 residues. CDR3 loop: CASSPFGGQETQYF.

By frequency, this clonotype registers medium-sized. The chain links TRBV15 to TRBJ2-7; TCRdb's assignment of TRBD1 cannot be checked, as there is no DNA. This CDR3 has 14 amino acids. Germline CDR1 and CDR2: LNHNV and YYDKDF (reference sequence). This CDR3 reads CATSRELGGHEQYF.

V and J are TRBV12-3 or TRBV12-4 and TRBJ1-1; absent DNA, TCRdb's TRBD1 call cannot be checked. The CDR3 runs 16 residues. CDR3 amino acids: CASSPLKTGLHTEAFF.

V gene TRBV11-2 combines with J gene TRBJ2-1; TCRdb designates TRBD2, a call that cannot be tested without DNA. The germline CDR1 and CDR2 sequences are SGHAT and FQNNGV. The CDR3 consists of 11 residues. CDR3 amino acids: CASSYAGVEFF.

The chain links TRBV12-3 or TRBV12-4 to TRBJ2-3. The CDR3 is 12 amino acids. The CDR3 protein is CASSLYSDTQYF.

Frequency places this clonotype as medium-sized. The chain joins TRBV20-1 to TRBJ2-3; TCRdb returns TRBD2, unconfirmable since there is no DNA. The CDR3 has 14 amino acids. Germline loops: CDR1 DFQATT, CDR2 SNEGSKA (reference sequence). The CDR3 sequence is CSARTLAGGYTQYF.

The rearrangement joins TRBV7-9 to TRBJ2-7; TCRdb gives TRBD1 as the D gene, but with no DNA this cannot be confirmed. CDR3 length: 14 residues. Germline values: CDR1 SEHNR, CDR2 FQNEAQ (reference sequence). The CDR3 sequence is CASSARGAGHEQYF.

The chain is built from TRBV20-1 and TRBJ2-3; TCRdb's assignment of TRBD2 cannot be checked, as there is no DNA. Germline V lookup: CDR1 DFQATT, CDR2 SNEGSKA (reference sequence). CDR3 size: 15 residues. The CDR3 sequence is CSARERGGRTDTQYF.

The chain carries TRBV6-1 and TRBJ2-7; TCRdb selects TRBD1, and the lack of DNA leaves this call unchecked. Germline V gene data show CDR1 as MNHNS and CDR2 as SASEGT. This CDR3 has 13 amino acids. The CDR3 here is CASSIDSHYEQYF.

This sequence joins TRBV13 and TRBJ2-3; TCRdb names TRBD1, which stays unverified in the absence of DNA. The CDR3 consists of 16 residues. Looked up from germline, CDR1 is PRHDT and CDR2 is FYEKMQ (reference sequence). CDR3 sequence: CASKLWAGGGTDTQYF. The full variable domain, rest sourced from reference TRBV13 and TRBJ2-3, is AAGVIQSPRHLIKEKRETATLKCYPIPRHDTVYWYQQGPGQDPQFLISFYEKMQSDKGSIPDRFSAQQFSDYHSELNMSSLELGDSALYFCASKLWAGGGTDTQYFGPGTRLTVL.

The CDR3 loop is CATSREGRGLREQFF. The chain has TRBV15 and TRBJ2-1; TCRdb's D call, TRBD1, is unchecked because there is no DNA. The CDR3 spans 15 residues. Germline-derived CDR1 and CDR2 are LNHNV and YYDKDF (reference sequence).

The chain joins TRBV11-2 to TRBJ2-7; as DNA is missing, the TRBD1 call by TCRdb cannot be tested. Germline assignment: CDR1 SGHAT and CDR2 FQNNGV. The CDR3 is made up of 15 amino acids. CDR3 protein: CASSSSGTGSYEQYF. Supplemented by reference TRBV11-2 and TRBJ2-7, the full variable domain reads EAGVAQSPRYKIIEKRQSVAFWCNPISGHATLYWYQQILGQGPKLLIQFQNNGVVDDSQLPKDRFSAERLKGVDSTLKIQPAKLEDSAVYLCASSSSGTGSYEQYFGPGTRLTVT.

Its frequency marks this clonotype as large. V usage is TRBV12-3 or TRBV12-4 and J usage is TRBJ2-2; TCRdb's D call of TRBD1 is untestable without DNA. The CDR3 is 17 residues long. This chain's CDR3 is CASSLVGIRGWTGELFF.

The J gene is TRBJ1-5, the V gene TRBV27. Germline loops: CDR1 MNHEY, CDR2 SMNVEV (reference sequence). This CDR3 comprises 14 residues. The CDR3 loop reads CASNCPGATQPQHF.

This sequence joins TRBV27 and TRBJ2-7; the D gene TCRdb calls, TRBD1, cannot be checked with no DNA. This CDR3 comprises 16 residues. Germline lookup yields CDR1 MNHEY and CDR2 SMNVEV (reference sequence). This chain's CDR3 is CASSEGGGQRRYEQYF.

The J gene is TRBJ2-7, the V gene TRBV15. This CDR3 has 14 residues. Germline V gene data show CDR1 as LNHNV and CDR2 as YYDKDF (reference sequence). The CDR3 spells CATSRAAGFYEQYF.

This rearrangement joins TRBV6-1 to TRBJ2-3; TCRdb returns TRBD2, unconfirmable since there is no DNA. The CDR3 loop spans 15 amino acids. Germline V gene data show CDR1 as MNHNS and CDR2 as SASEGT. The CDR3 region is CASSENSGSPDTQYF.

V usage is TRBV11-3 and J usage is TRBJ1-5; TCRdb indicates TRBD1, and absent DNA this call remains unverified. The CDR3 is made up of 14 amino acids. The germline V gene encodes CDR1 SGHNT and CDR2 YENEEA. The CDR3 loop reads CASSLSGCGQPQHF. Full variable domain (missing parts from reference TRBV11-3 and TRBJ1-5): EAGVVQSPRYKIIEKKQPVAFWCNPISGHNTLYWYLQNLGQGPELLIRYENEEAVDDSQLPKDRFSAERLKGVDSTLKIQPAELGDSAVYLCASSLSGCGQPQHFGDGTRLSIL.

The chain carries TRBV11-2 and TRBJ2-7; TCRdb reports TRBD2, a call that lacks DNA to check it against. CDR1 and CDR2 (germline): SGHAT, FQNNGV. This CDR3 has 15 residues. CDR3: CASSYSSGPGREQYF.

This clonotype is identified as large from frequency. This chain uses TRBV7-2 with TRBJ1-5; TCRdb lists TRBD1, though no DNA is available to test this call. There are 15 residues in the CDR3. Germline CDR1 reads SGHTA; CDR2 reads FQGNSA. The CDR3 loop reads CASSVGAGAGQPQHF.

The CDR3 region is CASSLSWTSGAHESTGELFF. V and J are TRBV28 and TRBJ2-2; TCRdb's D call of TRBD2 is untestable without DNA. CDR3 length: 20 amino acids. CDR1 is MDHEN, CDR2 SYDVKM, per germline.

The chain carries TRBV5-5 and TRBJ2-4; TCRdb lists TRBD1, though no DNA is available to test this call. From germline, CDR1 is SGHKS and CDR2 YYEKEE (reference sequence). The CDR3 consists of 15 residues. CDR3 amino acids: CASSKDGTLLNIQYF.

Its frequency marks this clonotype as medium-sized. The gene calls are TRBV20-1 and TRBJ1-1; the TCRdb D gene call, TRBD1, has no DNA to confirm it. From germline, CDR1 is DFQATT and CDR2 SNEGSKA (reference sequence). The length of the CDR3 is 14 residues. The CDR3 protein is CSARVDSLNTEAFF.

The chain uses TRBV19 and TRBJ2-1. The germline CDR1 and CDR2 sequences are LNHDA and SQIVND (reference sequence). CDR3 length equals 11 residues. CDR3 in amino acids: CASSLVGEQFF.

Its frequency marks this clonotype as medium-sized. The chain combines TRBV20-1 with TRBJ1-2; TCRdb picks TRBD1, but there is no DNA to check that call. The CDR3 is 14 residues long. The germline CDR1 and CDR2 sequences are DFQATT and SNEGSKA (reference sequence). CDR3 amino acids: CSARDPGESYGYTF.

The chain carries TRBV6-1 and TRBJ2-7; TCRdb names TRBD2, which stays unverified in the absence of DNA. The CDR3 has 16 residues. Germline lookup yields CDR1 MNHNS and CDR2 SASEGT. CDR3 region: CASSEFAGRDEDEQYF.